What follows are 27 T cell receptor beta chains derived from one specimen sequenced in a study of Graves' ophthalmopathy and Graves' hyperthyroidism. From RNA, the CDR3 regions of TCR beta chains were amplified and sequenced. Investigators did first-round RT-PCR with HTBI primers, then second-round multiplex PCR. MiXCR, applied by TCRdb to the multiplex PCR reads, yields one record per CDR3 protein. The sample includes roughly 600,000 distinct CDR3 sequences, 35% to 45% seen only once; the top ten take 4% to 5%. Sequencing input: peripheral blood or thyroid tissue (not recorded which). The receptors were gathered from an adult man with Graves' hyperthyroidism.

This rearrangement joins TRBV12-3 or TRBV12-4 to TRBJ2-7; D not certain. Trimming shortened V by 6 bases and J by 3 bases, and 6 bases separated the two germline ends. The CDR3 has 11 amino acids. The CDR3 region has the DNA TGTGCCAGCAGCGACGGCTACGAGCAGTACGTC. As protein: CASSDGYEQYV.

This clonotype was seen repeatedly, ten times or more. The J gene is TRBJ2-7, the V gene TRBV13, with a weak D call TRBD1 (6 bases). The CDR3 sequence is 13 residues long. Trimming shortened V by 6 bases and J by 3 bases, and 12 bases separated the two germline ends. Germline V gene sequence: CDR1 PRHDT, CDR2 FYEKMQ (reference sequence). The CDR3 nucleotides read TGTGCCAGCAGACAGGGTATTGACTACGAGCAGTACTTC. It specifies CASRQGIDYEQYF. Based on the CDR3 plus reference TRBV13 and TRBJ2-7, the full variable domain is AAGVIQSPRHLIKEKRETATLKCYPIPRHDTVYWYQQGPGQDPQFLISFYEKMQSDKGSIPDRFSAQQFSDYHSELNMSSLELGDSALYFCASRQGIDYEQYFGPGTRLTVT.

At least ten counts were recorded for this clonotype. The chain uses TRBV6-5 and TRBJ1-2; 7 nucleotides agree with TRBD1. The ends lost 6 bases at V and 1 base at J; junction bases unmatched: 5. The CDR3 is made up of 14 amino acids. Germline CDR1 reads MNHEY; CDR2 reads SVGAGI. The CDR3, as DNA: TGTGCCAGCAGCCCCGGGACAGTTAACTATGGCTACACCTTC. This codes for CASSPGTVNYGYTF.

This clonotype turned up a few times. This chain joins TRBV19 and TRBJ2-5, with 10 bases aligning to TRBD2. V lost 1 base and J lost 3; bases outside the gene matches: 8. Germline V CDR1 and CDR2: LNHDA, SQIVND (reference sequence). CDR3 length equals 17 residues. The CDR3 reads CASSIGPLAGVEETQYF. For the CDR3, the DNA is TGTGCCAGTAGTATAGGACCCCTAGCGGGAGTCGAAGAGACCCAGTACTTC.

This chain uses TRBV14 with TRBJ1-1; D gene unclear. The CDR3 has 14 amino acids. Trimming pared 4 bases from V and 0 bases from J, leaving 9 bases between. The germline gives CDR1 SGHDN, CDR2 FVKESK. The CDR3 is CASSLQRMNTEAFF. CDR3 sequence (DNA): TGTGCCAGCAGCCTACAGCGCATGAACACTGAAGCTTTCTTT.

This clonotype was picked up many times. The J gene is TRBJ1-1, the V gene TRBV7-9; 8 nucleotides line up with TRBD1. V was pared by 4 bases and J by 2 bases, with 12 bases of the junction left unmatched. Germline CDR1 is SEHNR and CDR2 is FQNEAQ (reference sequence). The CDR3 covers 17 residues. The DNA for the CDR3 is TGTGCCAGCAGCTCCCGCGACCAGGGGGCGAGCAACACTGAAGCTTTCTTT. Translated: CASSSRDQGASNTEAFF. Combining the CDR3 with reference TRBV7-9 and TRBJ1-1 gives the whole variable domain DTGVSQNPRHKITKRGQNVTFRCDPISEHNRLYWYRQTLGQGPEFLTYFQNEAQLEKSRLLSDRFSAERPKGSFSTLEIQRTEQGDSAMYLCASSSRDQGASNTEAFFGQGTRLTVV.

The chain has TRBV7-9 and TRBJ1-5, with 8 bases lining up with TRBD1. Looked up from germline, CDR1 is SEHNR and CDR2 is FQNEAQ (reference sequence). The CDR3 consists of 16 residues. The J segment lost 7 bases and the V segment lost 4 bases, leaving 12 bases of the junction unmatched. The CDR3: CASSYQGAVHEQPQHF. CDR3 nucleotide sequence: TGTGCCAGCAGCTACCAGGGGGCGGTCCACGAGCAGCCCCAGCATTTT.

The CDR3 sequence: CASSSRVGGVNTEAFF. CDR3 nucleotides: TGTGCCAGCAGCTCCCGGGTCGGGGGCGTCAACACTGAAGCTTTCTTT. This rearrangement joins TRBV7-9 to TRBJ1-1; tentatively, D is TRBD1 (6 bases). Germline V gene lookup returns CDR1 SEHNR and CDR2 FQNEAQ (reference sequence). V gave up 4 bases and J gave up 2 bases, with 17 bases separating them. This CDR3 spans 16 amino acids. Full variable domain (missing parts from reference TRBV7-9 and TRBJ1-1): DTGVSQNPRHKITKRGQNVTFRCDPISEHNRLYWYRQTLGQGPEFLTYFQNEAQLEKSRLLSDRFSAERPKGSFSTLEIQRTEQGDSAMYLCASSSRVGGVNTEAFFGQGTRLTVV.

Concerning this clonotype itself: A much larger clone sits a single nucleotide away, making a read error possible. J is TRBJ1-3 and V is TRBV9; perhaps TRBD1 as D (5 bases). CDR1 and CDR2 from the germline V gene are SGDLS and YYNGEE. The CDR3 consists of 15 residues. The DNA of the CDR3 is TGTGCCGGCAGCGTAGCGGGGGACTCTGGAAACACCATATATTTT. It yields the protein CAGSVAGDSGNTIYF.

The V and J genes are TRBV6-1 and TRBJ2-7; D might be TRBD1 (6 bases). CDR1 and CDR2 from the germline V gene are MNHNS and SASEGT. The length of the CDR3 is 15 residues. V was cut by 5 bases and J by 2 bases, with 16 bases left in between. CDR3 nucleotide sequence: TGTGCCAGCAGTAGCTGGGGGCAGGGCACCTACGAGCAGTACTTC. Amino acid sequence: CASSSWGQGTYEQYF.

With regard to this clonotype: One base away lies a much larger clone, so this may be a sequencing read error. The final CDR3 position lacks the conserved phenylalanine or tryptophan, pointing to a likely read error. The V call is TRBV6-4, the J call TRBJ2-7; D is tentatively TRBD1 or TRBD2 (5 bases each). Germline values: CDR1 MRHNA, CDR2 SNTAGT. V was trimmed by 2 bases and J by 3 bases, leaving 14 bases between them. CDR3 length: 15 amino acids. Here the CDR3 DNA reads TGTGCCAGCAGTGACGCCCAGGGAGTGAACTACGAGCAGTACCTC. It specifies CASSDAQGVNYEQYL.

At least ten counts were recorded for this clonotype. V gene TRBV27 combines with J gene TRBJ1-2; D remains unclear. The germline V gene encodes CDR1 MNHEY and CDR2 SMNVEV (reference sequence). This CDR3 contains 14 residues. V lost 8 bases and J lost 2, with 15 bases in between. CDR3 region: CASLKSETNYGYTF. The CDR3 DNA reads as TGTGCCAGCCTAAAAAGCGAAACGAACTATGGCTACACCTTC.

The V gene is TRBV14, the J gene TRBJ2-2; TRBD1 matches at 7 bases. CDR3 length: 16 residues. Germline V lookup: CDR1 SGHDN, CDR2 FVKESK. J was trimmed by 1 base and V by 3 bases; bases with no gene match: 5. The CDR3 DNA reads TGTGCCAGCAGCCATAGGACAGGTGGGAACACCGGGGAGCTGTTTTTT. It specifies CASSHRTGGNTGELFF.

This sequence joins TRBV2 and TRBJ2-5; D not resolved. Between the trimmed V and J ends, which lost 5 bases and 9 bases, there was a span of 13 bases. CDR1 and CDR2 from the germline V gene are SNHLY and FYNNEI. The CDR3 runs to 12 residues. The CDR3 DNA reads TGTGCCAGCAGTTTCCTCGGACGGCCCCAGTACTTC. Translation gives CASSFLGRPQYF.

This clonotype was observed many times. The chain couples TRBV3-1 to TRBJ2-2; D is undetermined. Trimming stripped 2 bases from V and 7 bases from J, with 5 bases between. Germline CDR1 LGHDT, CDR2 YNNKEL (reference sequence). The CDR3 sequence is 12 residues long. CDR3 in DNA: TGTGCCAGCAGCCAATGGAGCGGGGAGCTGTTTTTT. This gives the protein CASSQWSGELFF.

The gene calls are TRBV5-6 and TRBJ2-7; 11 nucleotides match TRBD1. This CDR3 is 15 amino acids long. Trimming took 7 bases from V and 2 from J; bases not matched to a gene: 8. Germline V gene sequence: CDR1 SGHDT, CDR2 YYEEEE. CDR3 loop: CASGQGQGGPYEQYF. CDR3 bases: TGTGCCAGCGGCCAGGGACAGGGGGGGCCCTACGAGCAGTACTTC.

The sample holds many counts of this clonotype. This chain joins TRBV7-6 and TRBJ2-7; D unclear. Germline V gene data show CDR1 as SGHVS and CDR2 as FNYEAQ. V lost 6 bases to trimming and J lost 2 bases, with 14 bases between them. CDR3 length equals 14 residues. CDR3 amino acids: CASSLRSPTYEQYF. The CDR3 DNA sequence: TGTGCCAGCAGTCTAAGGTCTCCTACCTACGAGCAGTACTTC.

The chain recombines TRBV29-1 with TRBJ2-5; 7 bases match TRBD1. Germline loops: CDR1 SQVTM, CDR2 ANQGSEA. Trimming cost V 8 bases and J 5 bases; bases outside gene matches: 8. The CDR3 is made up of 12 amino acids. This chain's CDR3 is CSFNRGMETQYF. The CDR3 nucleotides are TGCAGCTTCAACAGGGGAATGGAGACCCAGTACTTC. The entire variable domain, with the rest obtained from reference TRBV29-1 and TRBJ2-5, is as follows: SAVISQKPSRDICQRGTSLTIQCQVDSQVTMMFWYRQQPGQSLTLIATANQGSEATYESGFVIDKFPISRPNLTFSTLTVSNMSPEDSSIYLCSFNRGMETQYFGPGTRLLVL.

V and J are TRBV12-3 or TRBV12-4 and TRBJ2-3; D gene uncertain. The V end lost 11 bases, the J end lost 0 bases, and 12 bases lay between the germline ends. CDR3 length: 13 residues. The CDR3 DNA reads as TGTGCCTCGGCCCCAGCTAGCACAGATACGCAGTATTTT. This codes for CASAPASTDTQYF.

This clonotype was seen many times. The rearrangement links TRBV27 to TRBJ2-5; D is ambiguous. The CDR3 sequence is 14 residues long. Between the trimmed V and J ends, which lost 3 bases and 1 base, there was a span of 9 bases. The germline V gene has CDR1 MNHEY and CDR2 SMNVEV (reference sequence). The CDR3 loop reads CASSFGVSQETQYF. The CDR3 region has the DNA TGTGCCAGCAGTTTTGGGGTATCCCAAGAGACCCAGTACTTC.

The sample holds many counts of this clonotype. The gene calls are TRBV20-1 and TRBJ1-2; D is uncertain. CDR3 length: 14 residues. Between the trimmed V and J ends, which lost 2 bases and 4 bases, there was a span of 14 bases. Germline V gene lookup returns CDR1 DFQATT and CDR2 SNEGSKA (reference sequence). The CDR3 here is CSARREAGGYGYTF. DNA for the CDR3: TGCAGTGCTAGAAGGGAGGCCGGTGGCTATGGCTACACCTTC.

This clonotype was recorded at least ten times. The chain recombines TRBV24-1 with TRBJ2-3; D tentatively fits TRBD1 or TRBD2 (5 bases each). With 5 bases removed from V and 5 bases from J, the gap between germline ends came to 7 bases. Germline V CDR1 and CDR2: KGHDR, SFDVKD. This CDR3 has 12 residues. CDR3 sequence reads: CATSVGEDTQYF. The CDR3 DNA reads as TGTGCCACCAGTGTGGGGGAAGATACGCAGTATTTT.

As for this clonotype: The DNA is omitted, as the CDR3 cannot be located on it reliably, and the CDR3 follows TCRdb's listing. This sequence joins TRBV10-3 and TRBJ1-2. The CDR3 contains 12 residues when both ends are counted. The germline CDR1 and CDR2 sequences are ENHRY and SYGVKD. The CDR3 loop is CASSGVGTGNTF.

This sequence joins TRBV5-1 and TRBJ2-7; D is possibly TRBD1 (5 bases). V was trimmed by 1 base and J by 5 bases, leaving 7 bases between them. The CDR3 totals 12 residues. CDR1 SGHRS and CDR2 YFSETQ come from the germline V gene. The DNA of the CDR3 is TGCGCCAGCAGCTTGACAGGCCACGAGCAGTACTTC. Amino acid sequence: CASSLTGHEQYF.

This clonotype was seen at least ten times. The chain employs TRBV5-4 and TRBJ1-3; D gene ambiguous. V gave up 5 bases and J gave up 0 bases, with 9 bases separating them. CDR1 SGHNT and CDR2 YYREEE come from the germline V gene (reference sequence). This CDR3 has 14 amino acids. This CDR3 reads CASRAGNSGNTIYF. CDR3 sequence (DNA): TGTGCCAGCAGGGCGGGGAACTCTGGAAACACCATATATTTT.

In its sample, this clonotype was seen many times. The chain employs TRBV4-1 and TRBJ1-1; 8 positions match TRBD1. V was pared by 1 base and J by 8 bases, with 6 bases of the junction left unmatched. CDR3 size: 14 residues. Germline values: CDR1 MGHRA, CDR2 YSYEKL. This chain's CDR3 is CASSQGARDREAFF. CDR3 nucleotides: TGCGCCAGCAGCCAAGGAGCGAGGGACAGGGAAGCTTTCTTT.

This chain joins TRBV7-2 and TRBJ1-5, with D perhaps matching TRBD1 (6 bases). CDR3 length: 19 residues. Germline values: CDR1 SGHTA, CDR2 FQGNSA. The V end lost 4 bases, the J end lost 3 bases, and 25 bases lay between the germline ends. The CDR3 bases are TGTGCCAGCAGCTACATATCCGGGACTAGGGGACACTACAATCAGCCCCAGCATTTT. Amino acids: CASSYISGTRGHYNQPQHF. The full variable domain, with the rest looked up from reference TRBV7-2 and TRBJ1-5, is GAGVSQSPSNKVTEKGKDVELRCDPISGHTALYWYRQSLGQGLEFLIYFQGNSAPDKSGLPSDRFSAERTGGSVSTLTIQRTQQEDSAVYLCASSYISGTRGHYNQPQHFGDGTRLSIL.